This TCR beta chain was recovered during a study of read filtering for tumor transcriptome and immune sequencing (dated by TCRdb to 2018 to 2021). With regard to the full study: The cohort was composed of 16 to 20 male and about 14 female patients, with a mean age of about 65 years and an age range of roughly 45 to 85. By revised international staging, roughly 8 patients were R-ISS I, 15 to 20 were R-ISS II and about seven were R-ISS III. Using the same bone marrow samples, the study compared TCR repertoires obtained by targeted immune repertoire sequencing with those obtained by bulk whole-transcriptome sequencing. Whole-transcriptome libraries were prepared with the TruSeq RNA Access Library Prep Kit after DNase treatment. TCR-region mapped reads per sample ranged from about 4.05 to 11 million with IR-seq versus only about 75 to 1,400 with RNA-seq. One main goal was a read-filtering strategy for immune repertoire data, in particular deciding whether clonotypes backed by only one read should be removed.

Overall results and qualifications from the work: Single-read clonotypes made up about four fifths of clonotypes but about 3.6% of total reads in IR-seq, and under 75% of clonotypes and approximately 42% of reads in RNA-seq. The correlation between IR-seq and RNA-seq shared clonotype proportions was increased by removal of single-read clonotypes. The sorted CD138-negative fraction was composed of a mixed bone marrow immune population rather than of purified T cells. Compared with RNA-seq, IR-seq captured clonotypes at much greater depth and more reliably, and a smaller IR-seq throughput was enough to identify most of the shared clonotypes.

The CDR1 and CDR2 encoded by the germline V gene (reference sequence) are MNHEY and SMNVEV. The CDR3 holds 14 amino acids from the cysteine to the phenylalanine. Only the CDR3 DNA stays, 42 bases, in frame from base 1. Points on this clonotype: Its specific antigen is unknown. The germline gene is not matched at one end of the junction; a read error may be the cause.

Bone marrow was sampled from every patient at the time of active disease. Isolation of bone marrow mononuclear cells was performed by Ficoll-Hypaque density gradient centrifugation. To remove myeloma plasma cells, the cells were labeled with CD138 magnetic microbeads on a MACS separator, and CD138-negative cells were then collected by negative selection. Purity of the isolated cells was checked by flow cytometry on an Attune NxT using CD138 antibodies. Total RNA was extracted using TRIzol reagent and was quantified on a NanoDrop spectrophotometer. Paired RNA-seq and IR-seq were performed on the CD138-negative bone marrow sample of each patient. TCR libraries were constructed from approximately 390 ng RNA using the Immunoverse kit, and molecular barcoded adaptors covering alpha/delta and beta/gamma chains were employed. TCR library preparation used the same RNA that was used for transcriptome sequencing. TCR libraries were sequenced on an Illumina HiSeq 4000 with 2 x 150 cycles. In the original analysis: With MiXCR, TCR reads were aligned to human V, D, J and C references and assembled into CDR3 clonotypes, with quality filtering and error correction included. Clonotype counts and gene usage diversity were analyzed with the tcR package in R. Raw mapping reads were checked after the RNA-seq reads had been mapped by STAR aligner version 2.5.3a onto the human GRCh37 genome. To test how sequencing depth affected the clonotypes detected, IR-seq fastq files were randomly downsampled with Seqtk 1.3. TCRdb reworked the public reads: Q25 trimming with fastp, MiXCR clone assembly, productive beta chains retained. Each CDR3 protein gets just one entry, which takes the most common genes and DNA from the rows behind it. The authors' filters were not applied to this entry. The sample table lists fewer than 30,000 distinct CDR3 sequences, roughly 19% of them with a count of one. The top ten clonotypes cover 17% of the sample.

The chain joins TRBV27 to TRBJ1-4; the D gene cannot be named for sure. The receptor was derived from a donor at least 40 years old with multiple myeloma. The sample consisted of a population of CD138-negative cells sorted from bone marrow. Explained via the paper, the cell subset or site label denotes: bone marrow mononuclear cells depleted of CD138+ plasma/myeloma cells by negative magnetic selection. In nucleotide form, the sequence is TGTGCCAGCAGTTTTCTGGTTGGCACAGATACGCGGTATTTT. It translates as CASSFLVGTDTRYF.